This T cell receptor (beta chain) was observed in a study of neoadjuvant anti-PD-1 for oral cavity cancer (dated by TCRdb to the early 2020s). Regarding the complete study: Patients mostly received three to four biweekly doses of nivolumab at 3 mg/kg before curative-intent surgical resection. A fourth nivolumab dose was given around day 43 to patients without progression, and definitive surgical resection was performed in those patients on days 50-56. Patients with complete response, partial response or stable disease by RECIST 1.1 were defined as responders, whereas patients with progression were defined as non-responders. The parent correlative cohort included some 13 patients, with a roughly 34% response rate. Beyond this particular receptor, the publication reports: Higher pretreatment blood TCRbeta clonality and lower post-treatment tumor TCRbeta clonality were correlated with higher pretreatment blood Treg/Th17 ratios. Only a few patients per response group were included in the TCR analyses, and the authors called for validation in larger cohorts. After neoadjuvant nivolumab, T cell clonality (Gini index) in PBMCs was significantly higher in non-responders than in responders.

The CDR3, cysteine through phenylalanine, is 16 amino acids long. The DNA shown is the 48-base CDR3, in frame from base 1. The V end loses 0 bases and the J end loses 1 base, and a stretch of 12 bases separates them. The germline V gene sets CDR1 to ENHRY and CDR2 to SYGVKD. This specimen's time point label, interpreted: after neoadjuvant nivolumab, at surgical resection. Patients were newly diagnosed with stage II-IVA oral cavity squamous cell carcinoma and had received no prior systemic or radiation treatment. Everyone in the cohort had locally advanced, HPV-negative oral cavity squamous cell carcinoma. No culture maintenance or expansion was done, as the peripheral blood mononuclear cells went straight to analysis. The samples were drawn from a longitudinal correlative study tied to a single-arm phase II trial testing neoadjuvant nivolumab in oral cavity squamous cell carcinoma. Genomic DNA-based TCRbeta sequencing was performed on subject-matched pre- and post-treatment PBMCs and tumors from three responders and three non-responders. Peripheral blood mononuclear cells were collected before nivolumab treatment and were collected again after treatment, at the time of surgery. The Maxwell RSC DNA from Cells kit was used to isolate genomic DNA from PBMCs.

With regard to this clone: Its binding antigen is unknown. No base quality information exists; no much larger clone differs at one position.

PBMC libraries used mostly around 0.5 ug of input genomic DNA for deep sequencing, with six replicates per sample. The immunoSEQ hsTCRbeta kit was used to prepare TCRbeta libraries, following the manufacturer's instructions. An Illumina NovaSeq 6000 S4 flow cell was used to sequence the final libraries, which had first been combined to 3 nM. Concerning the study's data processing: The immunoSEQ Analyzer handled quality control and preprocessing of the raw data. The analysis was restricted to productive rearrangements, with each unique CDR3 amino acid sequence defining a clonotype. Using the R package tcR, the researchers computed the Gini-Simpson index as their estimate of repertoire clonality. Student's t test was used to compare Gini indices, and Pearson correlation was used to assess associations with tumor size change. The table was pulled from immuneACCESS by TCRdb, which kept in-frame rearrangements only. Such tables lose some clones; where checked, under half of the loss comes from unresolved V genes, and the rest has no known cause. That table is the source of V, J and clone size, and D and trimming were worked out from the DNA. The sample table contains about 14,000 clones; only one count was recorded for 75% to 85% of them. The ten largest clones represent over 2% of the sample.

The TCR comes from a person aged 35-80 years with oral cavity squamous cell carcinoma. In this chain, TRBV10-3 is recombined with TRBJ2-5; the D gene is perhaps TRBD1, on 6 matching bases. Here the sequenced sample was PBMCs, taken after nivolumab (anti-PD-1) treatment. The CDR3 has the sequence CAISESQGLGQETQYF. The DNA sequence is TGTGCCATCAGTGAGTCACAGGGCTTGGGCCAAGAGACCCAGTACTTC.